Reported below is one TCR beta chain. Its antigen is unidentified. Six replicates per PBMC sample, mostly from 450 to 600 ng of genomic DNA. The assay was immunoSEQ multiplex PCR, and TCRdb's table has in-frame clones only and misses some. The repertoire holds fewer than 20,000 clones, approximately 72% seen once, with roughly 3% in the top ten. These data are taken from a study of neoadjuvant anti-PD-1 for oral cavity cancer. Overall study context: Around day 43, patients without progression received a fourth nivolumab dose before surgery.

Study-level findings and limits: PBMC Gini-index clonality exceeded responders' in non-responders post-nivolumab.

The V end was cut by 3 bases, the J end by 6 bases, with 13 bases between. The CDR3 runs to 14 residues. Germline V CDR1 and CDR2: LNHDA, SQIVND (reference sequence). This chain joins TRBV19 and TRBJ2-3; D may be TRBD2 (5 bases). Sequencing was performed on PBMCs, taken before nivolumab (anti-PD-1) treatment. This TCR was recovered from a person between 40 and 79 years old with oral cavity squamous cell carcinoma. For the CDR3, the DNA is TGTGCCAGTAGTATGTTCCTAGCTGAGGATACGCAGTATTTT. Translated: CASSMFLAEDTQYF.